Listed below are T cell receptor beta chains from one sample, sequenced in a study of response to subunit inactivated influenza vaccine. Each CDR3 protein gets one entry after TCRdb re-called the RT-PCR reads with MiXCR. Of some 600,000 distinct CDR3 sequences in the sample, 14% are singletons; the top ten hold 7.6%. The specimen comprised PBMCs from blood, sampled 14 to 15 days before vaccination. Source of these receptors: a man aged 45-60 years who received an inactivated influenza vaccine. Both conserved end residues are part of each CDR3. Fields, in order: V gene, D gene, J gene, clone size, CDR3 protein, CDR3 DNA. The D gene is left open where the match is weak. Only part of the rows carry a size: once, few, many, or a class if the clone is expanded.

TRBV9,TRBD2,TRBJ2-5,-,CASSAQTSGVGETQYF,TGTGCCAGCAGCGCCCAGACTAGCGGGGTGGGGGAGACCCAGTACTTC
TRBV30,TRBD2,TRBJ2-1,-,CAWSVPWTSGLNEQFF,TGTGCCTGGAGTGTACCGTGGACTAGCGGGTTAAATGAGCAGTTCTTC
TRBV7-2,-,TRBJ2-7,few,CASSLSVSKIPPGEQYF,TGTGCCAGCAGCTTATCGGTTTCCAAAATACCCCCGGGGGAGCAGTACTTC
TRBV20-1,TRBD2,TRBJ2-5,-,CSASPTSGSETQYF,TGCAGTGCTAGCCCGACTAGCGGGAGTGAGACCCAGTACTTC
TRBV20-1,-,TRBJ2-7,few,CSAADRGRSYEQYF,TGCAGTGCCGCAGACAGAGGCCGATCCTACGAGCAGTACTTC
TRBV7-6,TRBD1,TRBJ2-1,few,CASSGQGNEQFF,TGTGCCAGCAGCGGACAGGGCAATGAGCAGTTCTTC
TRBV6-2/TRBV6-3,-,TRBJ2-7,-,CASRAPNAGDEQYF,TGTGCCAGCAGAGCACCGAATGCCGGGGATGAGCAGTACTTC
TRBV25-1,-,TRBJ2-1,few,CASPTATSYNEQFF,TGTGCCAGCCCGACAGCAACATCCTACAATGAGCAGTTCTTC
TRBV7-3,-,TRBJ2-1,-,CASSLSAQGGNEQFF,TGTGCCAGCAGCTTAAGTGCTCAAGGGGGGAATGAGCAGTTCTTC
TRBV7-8,TRBD2,TRBJ2-5,few,CASSYRGTSGLQETQYF,TGTGCCAGCAGCTATAGGGGGACTAGCGGACTCCAAGAGACCCAGTACTTC
TRBV5-6,TRBD2,TRBJ2-3,-,CASSLGTRSTDTQYF,TGTGCCAGCAGCTTGGGGACTAGAAGCACAGATACGCAGTATTTT
TRBV6-2/TRBV6-3,-,TRBJ1-5,few,CASSYSAGPGQPQHF,TGTGCCAGCAGTTACTCAGCAGGGCCGGGTCAGCCCCAGCATTTT
TRBV7-6,-,TRBJ2-3,many,CASSLGAGATDTQYF,TGTGCCAGCAGCTTAGGAGCAGGTGCAACAGATACGCAGTATTTT
TRBV6-1,-,TRBJ2-2,-,CASLGSGAVGELFF,TGTGCCAGCTTAGGGTCGGGAGCGGTCGGGGAGCTGTTTTTT
TRBV20-1,TRBD2,TRBJ2-1,-,CSARDRTSGSWGNEQFF,TGCAGTGCTAGGGACCGGACTAGCGGGAGTTGGGGCAATGAGCAGTTCTTC
TRBV4-2,-,TRBJ1-2,few,CASSQDVRQQRSFYGYTF,TGTGCCAGCAGCCAAGATGTTAGGCAACAGCGAAGTTTCTATGGCTACACCTTC
TRBV5-1,-,TRBJ1-4,few,CASSLGTVREKLFF,TGCGCCAGCAGCTTGGGGACAGTACGTGAAAAACTGTTTTTT
TRBV5-5,-,TRBJ2-7,few,CASSLVYSRTAYEQYF,TGTGCCAGCAGCTTGGTTTACTCCAGAACCGCCTACGAGCAGTACTTC
TRBV7-2,-,TRBJ2-2,-,CASSVGRGSGELFF,TGTGCCAGCAGCGTCGGGCGCGGGTCCGGGGAGCTGTTTTTT
TRBV27,-,TRBJ2-1,few,CASSLGLGGPYNEQFF,TGTGCCAGCAGTTTGGGTCTGGGGGGGCCCTACAATGAGCAGTTCTTC
TRBV6-1,-,TRBJ2-7,few,CATRTPAYEQYF,TGTGCCACCAGAACCCCAGCCTACGAGCAGTACTTC
TRBV29-1,TRBD1,TRBJ1-5,-,CSVGQGLGQPQHF,TGCAGCGTGGGACAGGGGTTGGGTCAGCCCCAGCATTTT
TRBV7-9,-,TRBJ1-5,many,CASSHYGGRGNQPQHF,TGTGCCAGCAGCCATTACGGGGGCAGGGGCAATCAGCCCCAGCATTTT
TRBV7-9,-,TRBJ2-1,-,CASSLFLGGVADNEQFF,TGTGCCAGCAGCTTATTTTTGGGTGGAGTAGCGGACAATGAGCAGTTCTTC
TRBV27,TRBD2,TRBJ2-7,few,CASSLLAGENYEQYF,TGTGCCAGCAGTCTACTAGCGGGAGAAAACTACGAGCAGTACTTC
TRBV28,-,TRBJ1-1,many,CASSLIEEVNTEAFF,TGTGCCAGCAGTTTAATCGAGGAGGTAAACACTGAAGCTTTCTTT
TRBV3-1,TRBD1,TRBJ2-2,few,CASSQTGMAGELFF,TGTGCCAGCAGCCAGACAGGGATGGCCGGGGAGCTGTTTTTT
TRBV6-2/TRBV6-3,-,TRBJ2-7,-,CATRGSYSYEQYF,TGTGCCACCAGAGGGTCCTATTCCTACGAGCAGTACTTC
TRBV5-1,TRBD2,TRBJ2-2,-,CASSLEGLASGELFF,TGCGCCAGCAGCTTGGAAGGACTAGCATCTGGGGAGCTGTTTTTT
TRBV24-1,-,TRBJ1-1,many,CATRGWDRNTEAFF,TGTGCCACCAGGGGGTGGGATAGGAACACTGAAGCTTTCTTT
TRBV10-3,-,TRBJ2-3,-,CAIRGSNGAGETPSTDTQYF,TGTGCCATCAGAGGTTCTAATGGCGCGGGTGAGACCCCTAGCACAGATACGCAGTATTTT
TRBV18,-,TRBJ2-2,few,CASSPNQGRNTGELFF,TGTGCCAGCTCACCAAACCAGGGAAGGAACACCGGGGAGCTGTTTTTT
TRBV7-8,-,TRBJ1-1,-,CASSLVPPRGTEAFF,TGTGCCAGCAGCTTAGTCCCACCGAGGGGCACTGAAGCTTTCTTT
TRBV7-2,-,TRBJ2-1,-,CASSPYGSSYNEQFF,TGTGCCAGCAGCCCCTACGGGAGCTCCTACAATGAGCAGTTCTTC
TRBV28,TRBD1,TRBJ1-5,few,CASSFLGTGVGQPQHF,TGTGCCAGCAGTTTTCTTGGTACAGGGGTGGGGCAGCCCCAGCATTTT
TRBV29-1,-,TRBJ2-1,many,CSVALAPYGEQFF,TGCAGCGTCGCTCTTGCGCCTTACGGTGAGCAGTTCTTC
TRBV13,-,TRBJ2-1,few,CASSRGTDEQFF,TGTGCCAGCAGCCGCGGGACAGACGAGCAGTTCTTC
TRBV20-1,-,TRBJ1-4,-,CSARPAVLTNEKLFF,TGCAGTGCCCGTCCGGCGGTTCTAACTAATGAAAAACTGTTTTTT
TRBV6-2/TRBV6-3,-,TRBJ2-1,few,CASSYQTGYNEQFF,TGTGCCAGCAGTTATCAGACCGGGTACAATGAGCAGTTCTTC
TRBV12-3/TRBV12-4,-,TRBJ1-2,-,CASSLGGTKTF,TGTGCCAGCAGTTTAGGGGGAACTAAAACCTTC
TRBV2,-,TRBJ1-1,few,CASGGPAYWDTEAFF,TGTGCCAGCGGAGGACCTGCTTATTGGGACACTGAAGCTTTCTTT
TRBV14,-,TRBJ2-1,many,CASSLWGKQFF,TGTGCCAGCAGCTTATGGGGGAAGCAGTTCTTC
TRBV12-3/TRBV12-4,-,TRBJ1-1,-,CASTRNTEAFF,TGTGCCAGCACCAGAAACACTGAAGCTTTCTTT
TRBV6-5,TRBD2,TRBJ2-1,many,CASSYSGSSYNEQFF,TGTGCCAGCAGTTACAGCGGGAGCTCCTACAATGAGCAGTTCTTC
TRBV4-2,-,TRBJ2-7,few,CASSQGGQYSHYEQYF,TGTGCCAGCAGCCAAGGAGGCCAATACTCCCACTACGAGCAGTACTTC
TRBV20-1,TRBD1,TRBJ2-5,-,CRAPSHLDRGLYF,TGCAGAGCTCCCTCACACTTAGACAGGGGGTTGTACTTC